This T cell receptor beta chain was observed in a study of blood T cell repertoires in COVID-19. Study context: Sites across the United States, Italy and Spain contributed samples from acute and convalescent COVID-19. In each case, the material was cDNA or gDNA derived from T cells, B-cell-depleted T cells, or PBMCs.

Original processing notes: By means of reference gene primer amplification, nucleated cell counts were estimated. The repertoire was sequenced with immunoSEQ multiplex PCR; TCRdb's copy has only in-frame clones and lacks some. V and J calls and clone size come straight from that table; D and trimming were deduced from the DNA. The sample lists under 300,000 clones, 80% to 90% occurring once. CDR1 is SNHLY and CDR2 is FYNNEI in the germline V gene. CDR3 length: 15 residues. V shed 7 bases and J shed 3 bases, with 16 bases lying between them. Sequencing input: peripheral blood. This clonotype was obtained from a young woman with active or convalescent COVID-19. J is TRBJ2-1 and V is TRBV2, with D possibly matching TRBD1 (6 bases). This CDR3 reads CASTPFEGDYNEQFF. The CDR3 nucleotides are TGTGCCAGCACTCCCTTCGAGGGGGACTACAATGAGCAGTTCTTC.